The TCR beta chain described here comes from a study of HIV-infected patients and healthy controls. Study-wide results and limits: Untreated HIV+ repertoires had roughly threefold fewer distinct CDR3s and lower Shannon diversity than healthy controls.

Reverse transcription used around 540 ng RNA and constant-region primers for alpha and beta. Separate chain-specific third strand synthesis with multiplexing indices produced the alpha and beta libraries. Each cDNA molecule was barcoded, and a single primer pair amplified each chain. TCRdb re-called the 5' RACE reads with MiXCR, one entry per CDR3 protein. This sample has approximately 22,000 distinct CDR3 sequences; roughly 7.9% occur once, and the top ten carry 3.5% to 4.5%. The repertoire came from unfractionated whole blood and reflected all unsorted peripheral T cells. V trimming: 5 bases; J trimming: 4 bases; junction bases outside the gene matches: 6. Germline V gives CDR1 MNHNS, CDR2 SASEGT. The CDR3 is made up of 14 amino acids. Turning to this clonotype: Its antigen is currently unknown.

The source material was blood. This TCR came from an adult in good health. This rearrangement joins TRBV6-1 to TRBJ2-7; TRBD1 matches 9 bases. CDR3 residues: CASSSWGQGYEQYF. The CDR3 DNA is TGTGCCAGCAGTTCCTGGGGACAGGGATACGAGCAGTACTTC.